The source of this T cell receptor (beta chain) is a study of T cells in Graves' hyperthyroidism and ophthalmopathy. Overall study: The blood sample was taken at first diagnosis, before treatment began.

There are many counts of this clonotype. Its specificity is not known. Investigators excluded patients with uncontrolled infection, other autoimmune disease, pregnancy or lactation. Study-wide results and caveats: The blood repertoire included most of the expanded thyroid clonotypes above 0.001. The model anticipated ophthalmopathy a median about six months pre-onset.

Using RNA transcripts as the source, TCR beta CDR3 regions were amplified. HTBI primers were the set used in a first-round RT-PCR of the TCR CDR3. MiXCR was run by TCRdb on the multiplex PCR reads, yielding one entry per CDR3 protein. The sample includes hundreds of thousands of distinct CDR3 sequences, roughly 14% of them seen just once. After removal of 2 bases from V and 0 bases from J, the junction contained 1 base not matched to a gene. The CDR3 totals 14 residues. The rearrangement joins TRBV12-3 or TRBV12-4 to TRBJ2-7; 7 bases align to TRBD1. The sequencing sample was made of blood. This TCR was sampled from a middle-aged woman with Graves' ophthalmopathy. The chain's CDR3 is CASSLQGVSYEQYF. The CDR3 nucleotides are TGTGCCAGCAGTTTACAGGGGGTCTCCTACGAGCAGTACTTC.